This T cell receptor beta chain is drawn from a study of blood T cell repertoires in COVID-19. The wider study: The origin of the acute and convalescent COVID-19 samples was the United States, Italy and Spain. PBMCs, B-cell-depleted T cells, or T cells provided the cDNA or gDNA that made up the material.

The CDR3 consists of 15 residues. The V end was cut by 3 bases, the J end by 8 bases, with 14 bases between. Germline CDR1 and CDR2: LNHDA and SQIVND (reference sequence). Per the original data handling: Reference gene primers were amplified, and this amplification served to estimate nucleated cell counts. Some clones are missing from TCRdb's copy, which holds only in-frame ones; the method was immunoSEQ multiplex PCR. V and J calls and clone size are given by that table; D and trimming were obtained from the DNA. Here the sample spans about 160,000 clones, 85% to 90% being singletons. The sequence derives from a man aged 80 or over with acute or convalescent COVID-19. This chain links TRBV19 with TRBJ1-6; D is possibly TRBD1 (5 bases). The sequenced sample was peripheral blood. For the CDR3, the DNA is TGTGCCAGTAGTATTGGGTCGGGGGAATATTCACCCCTCCACTTT. Translating gives CASSIGSGEYSPLHF. Using reference TRBV19 and TRBJ1-6 for the parts outside the CDR3, the full variable domain is DGGITQSPKYLFRKEGQNVTLSCEQNLNHDAMYWYRQDPGQGLRLIYYSQIVNDFQKGDIAEGYSVSREKKESFPLTVTSAQKNPTAFYLCASSIGSGEYSPLHFGNGTRLTVT.